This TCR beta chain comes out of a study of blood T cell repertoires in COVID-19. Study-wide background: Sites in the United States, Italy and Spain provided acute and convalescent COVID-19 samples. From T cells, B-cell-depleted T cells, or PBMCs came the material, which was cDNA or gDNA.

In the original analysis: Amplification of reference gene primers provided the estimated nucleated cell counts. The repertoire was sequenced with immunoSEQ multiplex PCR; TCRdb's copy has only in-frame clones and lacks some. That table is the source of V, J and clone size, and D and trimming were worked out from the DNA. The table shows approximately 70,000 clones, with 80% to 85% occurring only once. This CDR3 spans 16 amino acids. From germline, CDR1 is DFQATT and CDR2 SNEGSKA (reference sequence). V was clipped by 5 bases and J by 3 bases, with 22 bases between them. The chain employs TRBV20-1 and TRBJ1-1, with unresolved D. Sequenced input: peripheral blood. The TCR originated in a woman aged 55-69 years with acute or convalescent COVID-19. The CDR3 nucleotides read TGCAGTGCTCGTGATATGAAATCGGGATCGGACACTGAAGCTTTCTTT. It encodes CSARDMKSGSDTEAFF.